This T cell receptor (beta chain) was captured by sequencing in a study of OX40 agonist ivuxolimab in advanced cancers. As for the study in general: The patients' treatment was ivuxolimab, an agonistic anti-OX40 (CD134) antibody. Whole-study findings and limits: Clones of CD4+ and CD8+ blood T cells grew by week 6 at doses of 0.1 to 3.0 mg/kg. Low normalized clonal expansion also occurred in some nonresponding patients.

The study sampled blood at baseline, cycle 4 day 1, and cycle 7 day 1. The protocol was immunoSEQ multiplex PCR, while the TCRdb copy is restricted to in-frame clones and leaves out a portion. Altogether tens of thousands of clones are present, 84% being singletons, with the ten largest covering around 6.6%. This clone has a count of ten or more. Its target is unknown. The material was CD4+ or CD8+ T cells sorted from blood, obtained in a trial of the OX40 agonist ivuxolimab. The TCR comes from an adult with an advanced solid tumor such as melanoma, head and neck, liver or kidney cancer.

CDR3 sequence: CASSLWEANEQFF. The CDR3 region has the DNA TGTGCCAGCAGCTTATGGGAGGCCAATGAGCAGTTCTTC. The chain couples TRBV7-9 to TRBJ2-1, with D tentatively TRBD2 (6 bases). The CDR3 extends over 13 amino acids. Germline CDR1 SEHNR, CDR2 FQNEAQ (reference sequence). V was pared by 2 bases and J by 6 bases, with 8 bases between.